The clone carrying this T cell receptor beta chain was picked up a small number of times. These data originate in a study of cytomegalovirus exposure and HLA in healthy donors. Both 60 Vbeta primers and 13 Jbeta primers went into the PCR. Produced via immunoSEQ multiplex PCR; TCRdb's table is partial and in-frame only. Among around 160,000 clones, 80% were seen once, and the ten largest hold 9% to 10%. Germline V gives CDR1 MGHDK, CDR2 SYGVNS. Trimming removed 3 bases at V and 4 bases at J, with 9 bases between. CDR3 size: 13 residues. The chain has TRBV25-1 and TRBJ1-2; possibly TRBD1 for D (5 bases). Sequencing input: PBMCs. This TCR derives from a man younger than 30 in good health and CMV-seropositive. The CDR3 DNA sequence: TGTGCCAGCAGTGAGCACGGGGGCTATGGCTACACCTTC. Its protein product is CASSEHGGYGYTF.